These 2 T cell receptor beta chains originate from one sample sequenced in a study of cytomegalovirus exposure and HLA in healthy donors. PCR amplification relied on 60 Vbeta primers (plus 13 Jbeta primers). The assay was immunoSEQ multiplex PCR, and TCRdb's table has in-frame clones only and misses some. This sample has 150,000 to 200,000 clones, with 60% to 80% found just once. The specimen sequenced was PBMCs. The origin of the receptors is a man between 35 and 55 years old in good health and CMV-seronegative.

The rearrangement uses TRBV9 and TRBJ2-3, with 11 bases fitting TRBD2. CDR3 length equals 19 residues. Trimming took 0 bases from V and 0 from J; bases not matched to a gene: 9. Germline V gene lookup returns CDR1 SGDLS and CDR2 YYNGEE. The CDR3 region is CASSVALGTSGRSTDTQYF. CDR3 in DNA: TGTGCCAGCAGCGTAGCTCTGGGAACTAGCGGGAGAAGCACAGATACGCAGTATTTT.

In this sample, this clone turned up a few times. The rearrangement links TRBV2 to TRBJ1-2; 12 bases map to TRBD1. Germline CDR1 and CDR2: SNHLY and FYNNEI. CDR3 length: 16 residues. The junction had 5 bases not matched to a gene; V was cut back by 4 bases and J by 2 bases. The CDR3 is CASSVVGTGGNYGYTF. In DNA form, the CDR3 reads TGTGCCAGCAGTGTGGTAGGGACAGGGGGCAACTATGGCTACACCTTC.